This T cell receptor (beta chain) was documented in a study of blood T cell repertoires in COVID-19 (dated by TCRdb to 2020 to 2021). With regard to the full study: The collaborator samples originated in the United States, Italy and Spain and spanned the acute and convalescent phases of COVID-19. Subjects who had been exposed to COVID-19, were actively infected with it, or had recovered from it provided the deeply sampled blood TCRbeta repertoires that made up the dataset. A freely available public database, intended as a resource for researchers studying the immune response to SARS-CoV-2, is where the repertoires were released. Nearly every sample came with metadata listing a de-identified subject ID, COVID-19 status, age in years and sex. The samples were drawn from the first 160 participants of the ongoing ImmuneRACE study and from 1,200 or so subjects provided by 6 global collaborators. The material from the prospective study consisted of cDNA or gDNA derived from T cells, B-cell-depleted T cells, or PBMCs. Where HLA class I and class II types were available, the types were taken from metadata supplied by the sample provider, not from assay-based typing.

Collaborating institutions collected whole blood in K2EDTA tubes following their own protocols. Collaborator samples were shipped for TCRbeta analysis as frozen whole blood, isolated PBMCs, or DNA extracted from either sample type. Turning to this clone: Its binding antigen is unknown. Nothing much larger sits one base from this clone, and base qualities are not available.

TCRbeta CDR3 regions were amplified from genomic DNA using the immunoSEQ Assay, a bias-controlled multiplex PCR. The authors' pipeline ran thus. The number of nucleated cells in each sample was estimated from the amplification of reference gene primers within the assay. To quantify the absolute abundance of each unique TCRbeta CDR3 rearrangement, sequence reads were collapsed and filtered. For each sample, productive Simpson clonality was calculated as the square root of Simpson's diversity index across productive rearrangements. TCRdb re-hosts the immuneACCESS table, in-frame sequences only. Its copies lack some clones; in the studies checked, an unresolved V gene accounts for under half of them, and the cause for the rest is not known. From that table come the V and J calls and clone size; the DNA was used to work out D and trimming. The sample profile shows about 20,000 clones; around 79% of them were found once. The ten largest clones take up about 61% of the sample.

From its cysteine to its phenylalanine, the CDR3 spans 13 amino acids. Of the read, only the CDR3 DNA is kept; its 39 bases are in frame from base 1. After removal of 8 bases from V and 6 bases from J, the junction retains 7 bases not matched to a gene. The germline V gene specifies SNHLY as CDR1 and FYNNEI as CDR2. Here is what the overall study found, with its caveats: The quantity of clinical and demographic metadata differed by source and by participant and was supplied without curation.

This TCR was sampled from an elderly man with acute or convalescent COVID-19. This sequence uses TRBV2 and TRBJ1-2; 9 bases in between match TRBD1. Sequenced: peripheral blood. The DNA sequence is as follows: TGTGCCAGCTACCGGGACAGGGTGAATGGCTACACCTTC. Translated, this is CASYRDRVNGYTF.